A single sample gave rise to the 13 T cell receptor beta chains below, sequenced in a study of shared clonotypes between healthy human individuals. TCRdb keeps only in-frame clones here, not all; method: immunoSEQ multiplex PCR. The sample has 1.4 million to 1.5 million clones, approximately 97% seen once; the top ten hold roughly 1.2%. Input material: naive CD4+ T cells sorted from blood. Subset given: CD45RA+ positively selected. All receptors derive from a young man in good health.

The chain uses TRBV18 and TRBJ1-4; D is unclear. There are 16 residues in the CDR3. The V end was cut by 3 bases, the J end by 3 bases, with 14 bases between. CDR1 is KGHSH, CDR2 LQKENI, per germline. In DNA form, the CDR3 reads TGTGCCAGCTCACCTACCCCGTGGGGTGCTAATGAAAAACTGTTTTTT. Its protein is CASSPTPWGANEKLFF.

This chain connects TRBV10-2 to TRBJ2-7, with unresolved D. Trimming removed 3 bases at V and 0 bases at J, with 6 bases between. The CDR3 covers 13 residues. Germline assignment: CDR1 WSHSY and CDR2 SAAADI. DNA for the CDR3: TGCGCCAGCAGTGACCCCTCCTCCTACGAGCAGTACTTC. Residues: CASSDPSSYEQYF.

This rearrangement joins TRBV5-1 to TRBJ2-5; D call uncertain. Trimming removed 0 bases from V and 0 bases from J, with 9 bases in between. Looked up from germline, CDR1 is SGHRS and CDR2 is YFSETQ. This CDR3 has 15 amino acids. CDR3 coding DNA: TGCGCCAGCAGCTTGGAAGGGCGGTACCAAGAGACCCAGTACTTC. Translating gives CASSLEGRYQETQYF.

This sequence joins TRBV5-1 and TRBJ2-5; the match to TRBD1 covers 9 bases. The CDR3 extends over 14 amino acids. Unmatched junction bases numbered 5, after V lost 4 bases and J lost 4 bases. The germline V gene encodes CDR1 SGHRS and CDR2 YFSETQ. This chain's CDR3 is CASSTGTGIETQYF. In DNA form, the CDR3 reads TGCGCCAGCAGCACCGGGACAGGGATAGAGACCCAGTACTTC.

J is TRBJ2-1 and V is TRBV9; 7 bases align to TRBD2. Germline CDR1 SGDLS, CDR2 YYNGEE. The CDR3 consists of 16 residues. The V segment lost 3 bases and the J segment 5 bases; nucleotides outside the gene matches: 11. For the CDR3, the DNA is TGTGCCAGCAGCGCCCGAATAGCGGGTGGCAACAATGAGCAGTTCTTC. Protein product: CASSARIAGGNNEQFF. Using reference TRBV9 and TRBJ2-1 for the parts outside the CDR3, the full variable domain is DSGVTQTPKHLITATGQRVTLRCSPRSGDLSVYWYQQSLDQGLQFLIQYYNGEERAKGNILERFSAQQFPDLHSELNLSSLELGDSALYFCASSARIAGGNNEQFFGPGTRLTVL.

In this sample, this clone turned up once. The chain recombines TRBV5-6 with TRBJ2-5; D unresolved. V dropped 4 bases and J dropped 2 bases, with 18 bases sitting between them. The V gene's germline CDR1 is SGHDT and CDR2 YYEEEE. The CDR3 consists of 16 residues. This CDR3 reads CASSRRLIGIQETQYF. The CDR3 DNA reads as TGTGCCAGCAGCCGTAGACTGATCGGAATACAAGAGACCCAGTACTTC.

Points on this clone: In the same sample, other DNA sequences code for this CDR3. The chain joins TRBV29-1 to TRBJ2-3; 10 nucleotides line up with TRBD2. The CDR3 loop spans 14 amino acids. Trimming at V came to 6 bases and at J to 3 bases, leaving 6 bases not matched to a gene. In germline, CDR1 is SQVTM, CDR2 ANQGSEA. The CDR3 nucleotides read TGCAGCGTCAAACTAGCGGGAAGGACAGATACGCAGTATTTT. Translated, it gives CSVKLAGRTDTQYF.

V and J are TRBV7-9 and TRBJ2-7; 10 bases are shared with TRBD1. The CDR3 extends over 17 amino acids. The germline V gene has CDR1 SEHNR and CDR2 FQNEAQ (reference sequence). Losses at the gene ends were 5 bases for V and 5 bases for J; bases not matched to a gene: 15. DNA of the CDR3: TGTGCCAGCAGCCACCCTAGGGGACAGGGGATTTTCGACGAGCAGTACTTC. Residues: CASSHPRGQGIFDEQYF. Combining the CDR3 with reference TRBV7-9 and TRBJ2-7 gives the whole variable domain DTGVSQNPRHKITKRGQNVTFRCDPISEHNRLYWYRQTLGQGPEFLTYFQNEAQLEKSRLLSDRFSAERPKGSFSTLEIQRTEQGDSAMYLCASSHPRGQGIFDEQYFGPGTRLTVT.

In nucleotides, the CDR3 is TGTGCCAGCAGAAACAGACTAGCGGGAGGAGCCTACGAGCAGTACTTC. This codes for CASRNRLAGGAYEQYF. This sequence joins TRBV7-2 and TRBJ2-7; 13 positions match TRBD2. The CDR3 covers 16 residues. Germline lookup yields CDR1 SGHTA and CDR2 FQGNSA. The J segment lost 2 bases and the V segment lost 6 bases, leaving 7 bases of the junction unmatched.

CDR3 region: CASSVAVQMNTEAFF. Here the CDR3 DNA reads TGTGCCAGCAGCGTAGCAGTTCAAATGAACACTGAAGCTTTCTTT. The V and J genes are TRBV9 and TRBJ1-1; no clear D gene. Germline CDR1 SGDLS, CDR2 YYNGEE. Trimming removed 0 bases from V and 0 bases from J, with 9 bases in between. CDR3 length: 15 amino acids.

The chain couples TRBV9 to TRBJ2-3; D gene uncertain. The V gene lost 0 bases and the J gene lost 3 bases, with 11 bases spanning the gap. Germline CDR1 and CDR2: SGDLS and YYNGEE. The CDR3 runs 15 residues. The chain's CDR3 is CASSVGTSPTDTQYF. DNA of the CDR3: TGTGCCAGCAGCGTAGGCACCTCCCCTACAGATACGCAGTATTTT.

This rearrangement joins TRBV7-2 to TRBJ2-7, with TRBD1 matching over 7 bases. Germline CDR1 reads SGHTA; CDR2 reads FQGNSA. Germline trimming cut 3 bases from V and 1 base from J; bases unmatched to any gene: 9. The CDR3 runs to 16 residues. The CDR3: CASSLFGQALSYEQYF. In DNA form, the CDR3 reads TGTGCCAGCAGCTTGTTCGGACAGGCCCTTTCCTACGAGCAGTACTTC.

The chain carries TRBV28 and TRBJ1-2; 7 bases agree with TRBD1. V dropped 0 bases and J dropped 11; count of bases not matched to a gene: 6. Germline values: CDR1 MDHEN, CDR2 SYDVKM. This CDR3 has 13 amino acids. This chain's CDR3 is CASSLWSGGGYTF. The CDR3 DNA follows: TGTGCCAGCAGTTTATGGTCAGGGGGAGGTTACACCTTC.